Listed below are T cell receptor beta chains from one sample, sequenced in a study of blood T cells in healthy people across ages. In TCRdb, the 5' RACE reads were re-called with MiXCR into one record per CDR3 protein. The table shows 1.5 million to 1.8 million distinct CDR3 sequences, with approximately 42% occurring only once. Sequenced material: blood. The origin of the receptors is a woman aged 18-35 years in good health. The CDR3 runs from the conserved cysteine through the conserved F or W. A D gene is named only where the DNA matches it firmly. Clone size is stated in some rows and not others, as once, few, many or a class when expanded.

J: TRBJ2-1; D: TRBD1; V: TRBV2; size: .; DNA: TGTGCCTCCCAAGGGACAGGGGGCAGGAATGAGCAGTTCTTC; CDR3: CASQGTGGRNEQFF
J: TRBJ1-2; D: .; V: TRBV13; size: few; DNA: TGTGCCAGCAGCACGTTTGAACTTCACTATGGCTACACCTTC; CDR3: CASSTFELHYGYTF
J: TRBJ1-5; D: .; V: TRBV20-1; size: once; DNA: TGCAGTGCTAGCGTGGGCAACAATCAGCCCCAGCATTTT; CDR3: CSASVGNNQPQHF
J: TRBJ2-1; D: TRBD2; V: TRBV20-1; size: few; DNA: TGCAGTGCTAGACCCCCCCTAGCGGGAGTCGATGAGCAGTTCTTC; CDR3: CSARPPLAGVDEQFF
J: TRBJ1-5; D: .; V: TRBV20-1; size: few; DNA: TGCAGTGCTAGAGGACAGCCGAATCAGCCCCAGCATTTT; CDR3: CSARGQPNQPQHF
J: TRBJ2-1; D: TRBD2; V: TRBV27; size: .; DNA: TGTGCCAGCAGCGGACTAGACCCGAATGAGCAGTTCTTC; CDR3: CASSGLDPNEQFF
J: TRBJ1-4; D: .; V: TRBV7-2; size: .; DNA: TGTGCCAGCAGCTTCAACAGAGGAAATGAAAAACTGTTTTTT; CDR3: CASSFNRGNEKLFF
J: TRBJ2-1; D: .; V: TRBV18; size: few; DNA: TGTGCCAGCTCACCACTAGCGAGGGACAATGAGCAGTTCTTC; CDR3: CASSPLARDNEQFF
J: TRBJ2-1; D: TRBD1; V: TRBV20-1; size: .; DNA: TGCAGTGCAACCACCGGGACAGGGGCTTTGAGCTCCTACAATGAGCAGTTCTTC; CDR3: CSATTGTGALSSYNEQFF
J: TRBJ2-6; D: .; V: TRBV27; size: .; DNA: TGTGCCAGCAGTACACGGGACGTTACCCCGTTCTCTGGGGCCAACGTCCTGACTTTC; CDR3: CASSTRDVTPFSGANVLTF
J: TRBJ2-7; D: .; V: TRBV20-1; size: once; DNA: TGCAGTGCTAGGGACCACTCCTACGAGCAGTACTTC; CDR3: CSARDHSYEQYF
J: TRBJ2-5; D: TRBD2; V: TRBV20-1; size: few; DNA: TGCAGGGCCAGACTAGCGGGGGAAGAGACCCAGTACTTC; CDR3: CRARLAGEETQYF
J: TRBJ2-5; D: .; V: TRBV2; size: .; DNA: TGTGCCAGCAGGATCGGTCAAGAGACCCAGTACTTC; CDR3: CASRIGQETQYF
J: TRBJ2-3; D: TRBD2; V: TRBV11-1; size: few; DNA: TGTGCCAGCAGCCTAGGGACTAGCGGGAGATCGAGGAGAAATACGCAGTATTTT; CDR3: CASSLGTSGRSRRNTQYF
J: TRBJ2-1; D: TRBD2; V: TRBV20-1; size: few; DNA: TGCAGTGCTTTAGCGGGGGCCAACAATGAGCAGTTCTTC; CDR3: CSALAGANNEQFF
J: TRBJ2-1; D: TRBD1; V: TRBV5-1; size: .; DNA: TGCGCCAGCAGCTCCCGTTACAGGGGAAAATACAATGAGCAGTTCTTC; CDR3: CASSSRYRGKYNEQFF
J: TRBJ2-7; D: TRBD2; V: TRBV7-6; size: .; DNA: TGTGCCAGCAGCTCCATAGGGACTAGCGGGGACTTTAGCTCCTACGAGCAGTACTTC; CDR3: CASSSIGTSGDFSSYEQYF
J: TRBJ2-7; D: .; V: TRBV15; size: .; DNA: TGTGCCACCAGCCGGCCCCCCTACGAGCAGTACTTC; CDR3: CATSRPPYEQYF
J: TRBJ1-2; D: TRBD1; V: TRBV14; size: few; DNA: TGTGCCAGCAGCCACTTTTCCGGGACAGGGGGTCATGGCTACACCTTC; CDR3: CASSHFSGTGGHGYTF
J: TRBJ2-3; D: .; V: TRBV7-2; size: .; DNA: TGTGCCAGCAGCTTCCGGTTGGGCACAGATACGCAGTATTTT; CDR3: CASSFRLGTDTQYF
J: TRBJ2-6; D: .; V: TRBV20-1; size: few; DNA: TGCAGTGCTAGAGACCATCGGGCGGCCAACGTCCTGACTTTC; CDR3: CSARDHRAANVLTF
J: TRBJ2-4; D: .; V: TRBV7-6; size: .; DNA: TGTGCCAGCAGCTTAGAGGCAAAGCAGTACTTC; CDR3: CASSLEAKQYF
J: TRBJ2-6; D: TRBD1; V: TRBV2; size: .; DNA: TGTGCCAGCACTAATCCCGACAGGGGGGCTGCTGGGGCCAACGTCCTGACTTTC; CDR3: CASTNPDRGAAGANVLTF
J: TRBJ2-1; D: TRBD2; V: TRBV4-3; size: .; DNA: TGCGCCAGCAGCCAAGTTTTAAGCGGGAGAGATCTTTCCCATGAGCAGTTCTTC; CDR3: CASSQVLSGRDLSHEQFF
J: TRBJ2-2; D: .; V: TRBV20-1; size: few; DNA: TGCAGTGCCGGCCCGGCAAGAGGGAGAACCGGGGAGCTGTTTTTT; CDR3: CSAGPARGRTGELFF
J: TRBJ2-1; D: TRBD2; V: TRBV7-2; size: .; DNA: TGTGCCAGCAGCTCTAGGAGAGCGGGGGCCCCCAATGAGCAGTTCTTC; CDR3: CASSSRRAGAPNEQFF
J: TRBJ2-1; D: .; V: TRBV29-1; size: .; DNA: TGCAGCGTTGAAGTATCTTACAATGAGCAGTTCTTC; CDR3: CSVEVSYNEQFF
J: TRBJ1-1; D: .; V: TRBV21-1; size: .; DNA: TGTGCCAGCAGCAAAGACAGAGACCGGGCCGGGGCGGACACTGAAGCTTTCTTT; CDR3: CASSKDRDRAGADTEAFF
J: TRBJ2-7; D: TRBD2; V: TRBV7-3; size: .; DNA: TGTGCCAGCAGCTTAGCGAATAGCGGGAGTCTCCATGAGCAGTACTTC; CDR3: CASSLANSGSLHEQYF
J: TRBJ1-2; D: .; V: TRBV9; size: few; DNA: TGTGCCAGCAGCCTGGACAGTCAAGCTAACTATGGCTACACCTTC; CDR3: CASSLDSQANYGYTF
J: TRBJ1-5; D: .; V: TRBV10-3; size: few; DNA: TGTGCCATCAGTGACAGGGCGGGCAATCAGCCCCAGCATTTT; CDR3: CAISDRAGNQPQHF
J: TRBJ1-5; D: .; V: TRBV4-1; size: few; DNA: TGCGCCAGCAGCCCCATGAGTCGCGGGGCGGCCCAGCATTTT; CDR3: CASSPMSRGAAQHF
J: TRBJ2-3; D: .; V: TRBV6-6; size: .; DNA: TGTGCCAGCAGTGGGAGGAGTGACACAGATACGCAGTATTTT; CDR3: CASSGRSDTDTQYF
J: TRBJ2-1; D: TRBD2; V: TRBV11-2; size: .; DNA: TGTGCCAGCAACTTAGAACTAGCGGGAGAGAATGAGCAGTTCTTC; CDR3: CASNLELAGENEQFF
J: TRBJ2-1; D: TRBD2; V: TRBV7-9; size: .; DNA: TGTGCCAGCAGCCGCGGGGGGGCCGGCAATGAGCAGTTCTTC; CDR3: CASSRGGAGNEQFF
J: TRBJ2-1; D: .; V: TRBV9; size: .; DNA: TGTGCCAGCAGCACCGGACAGCTCTCCTACAATGAGCAGTTCTTC; CDR3: CASSTGQLSYNEQFF
J: TRBJ2-6; D: TRBD2; V: TRBV12-3/TRBV12-4; size: .; DNA: TGTGCCTGCAGTCTCACTAGCGGGGGCTCTGGGGCCAACGTCCTGACTTTC; CDR3: CACSLTSGGSGANVLTF
J: TRBJ1-4; D: .; V: TRBV20-1; size: .; DNA: TGCAGTTGGCTGGGGGGTACTAATGAAAAACTGTTTTTT; CDR3: CSWLGGTNEKLFF
J: TRBJ2-5; D: .; V: TRBV5-8; size: few; DNA: TGTGCCAGCAGCTTGATGGGGGCGGGAGCACAAGAGACCCAGTACTTC; CDR3: CASSLMGAGAQETQYF
J: TRBJ2-2; D: .; V: TRBV4-3; size: .; DNA: TGCGCCAGCAGCCAAGATACCCTGAATTCGAAACTTACTCATCTGGGCACCGGGGAGCTGTTTTTT; CDR3: CASSQDTLNSKLTHLGTGELFF
J: TRBJ2-7; D: TRBD2; V: TRBV7-9; size: .; DNA: TGTGCCAGCAGCACCGAACTGGGACTAGCGGGATTCGAGCAGTACTTC; CDR3: CASSTELGLAGFEQYF
J: TRBJ2-6; D: .; V: TRBV5-1; size: .; DNA: TGCGCCAGCAGCTTAACGGGTAATACGGGGCCTGGGGCCAACGTCCTGACTTTC; CDR3: CASSLTGNTGPGANVLTF
J: TRBJ2-2; D: TRBD2; V: TRBV6-2/TRBV6-3; size: .; DNA: TGTGCCAGCAGTTACTGGAGAGGACTAGCGGGAGTCTACACCGGGGAGCTGTTTTTT; CDR3: CASSYWRGLAGVYTGELFF
J: TRBJ1-1; D: TRBD1; V: TRBV27; size: few; DNA: TGTGCCAGCCAGGGGGTTCCTACGAACACTGAAGCTTTCTTT; CDR3: CASQGVPTNTEAFF
J: TRBJ2-2; D: .; V: TRBV10-1; size: .; DNA: TGCGCCAGCAGTGAGTCCTGGAGCGGGGAGCTGTTTTTT; CDR3: CASSESWSGELFF